The T cell receptor (beta chain) described here comes from a study of T cell clones after liver transplantation. Study-wide context: TCRbeta sequencing after a pre-transplant mixed lymphocyte reaction identified graft-donor-reactive clones, later tracked in post-transplant blood.

The CDR3 has 11 residues. Germline assignment: CDR1 LNHDA and CDR2 SQIVND (reference sequence). Trimming cost V 9 bases and J 6 bases, with 12 bases left between them. Only in-frame clones appear in the TCRdb table, and some are missing; sequencing was by immunoSEQ multiplex PCR. The sample has 70,000 to 95,000 clones, roughly 83% seen once. This clone is a singleton in its sample. The J gene is TRBJ2-7, the V gene TRBV19, with D unresolved. The sample was CD4+ T cells from blood, taken at the 22-month timepoint. The receptor comes from a human patient who received a liver transplant. A share of the T cells may be of graft donor origin. The CDR3 DNA reads as TGTGCCAGCCCGGAAGGGTTCGAGCAGTACTTC. Protein: CASPEGFEQYF. Drawing the rest from reference TRBV19 and TRBJ2-7, the complete variable domain is DGGITQSPKYLFRKEGQNVTLSCEQNLNHDAMYWYRQDPGQGLRLIYYSQIVNDFQKGDIAEGYSVSREKKESFPLTVTSAQKNPTAFYLCASPEGFEQYFGPGTRLTVT.